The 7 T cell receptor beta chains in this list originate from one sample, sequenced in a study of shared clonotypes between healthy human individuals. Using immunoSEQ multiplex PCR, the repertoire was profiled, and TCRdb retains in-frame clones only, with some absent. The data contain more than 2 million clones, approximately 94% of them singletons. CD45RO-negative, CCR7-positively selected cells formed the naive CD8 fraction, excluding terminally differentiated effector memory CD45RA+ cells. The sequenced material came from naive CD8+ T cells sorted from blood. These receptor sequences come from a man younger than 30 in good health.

CDR3 DNA sequence: TGTGCCAGCAGTGAGGAACTAGTTGGAGAGACCCAGTACTTC. Translation gives CASSEELVGETQYF. The chain is built from TRBV2 and TRBJ2-5; the D gene is possibly TRBD2 (5 bases). Trimming cost V 3 bases and J 4 bases, with 12 bases left between them. Germline CDR1 reads SNHLY; CDR2 reads FYNNEI. The CDR3 runs to 14 residues.

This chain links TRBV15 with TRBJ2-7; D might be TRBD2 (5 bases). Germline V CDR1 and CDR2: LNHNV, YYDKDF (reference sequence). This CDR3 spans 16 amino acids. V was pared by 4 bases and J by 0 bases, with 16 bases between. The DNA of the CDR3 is TGTGCCACCAGCACCACTTTGGGAGAGAGCTCCTACGAGCAGTACTTC. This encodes CATSTTLGESSYEQYF.

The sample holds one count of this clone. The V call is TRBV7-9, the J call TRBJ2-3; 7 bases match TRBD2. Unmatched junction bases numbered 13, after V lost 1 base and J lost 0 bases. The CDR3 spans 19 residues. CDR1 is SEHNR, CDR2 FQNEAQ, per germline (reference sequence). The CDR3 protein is CASSLDGEGRKPSTDTQYF. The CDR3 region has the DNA TGTGCCAGCAGCTTAGATGGGGAGGGTCGGAAGCCCAGCACAGATACGCAGTATTTT.

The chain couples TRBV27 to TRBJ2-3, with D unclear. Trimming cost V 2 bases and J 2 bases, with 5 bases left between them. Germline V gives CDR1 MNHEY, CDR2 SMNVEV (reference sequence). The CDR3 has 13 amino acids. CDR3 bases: TGTGCCAGCAGTTTAGCAGTCACAGATACGCAGTATTTT. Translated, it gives CASSLAVTDTQYF.

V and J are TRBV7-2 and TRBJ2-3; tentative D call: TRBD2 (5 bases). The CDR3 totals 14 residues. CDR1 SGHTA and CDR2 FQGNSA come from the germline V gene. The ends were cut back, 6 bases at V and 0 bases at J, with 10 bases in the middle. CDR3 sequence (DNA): TGTGCCAGCAGGAACGGGGTGAGCACAGATACGCAGTATTTT. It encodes CASRNGVSTDTQYF.

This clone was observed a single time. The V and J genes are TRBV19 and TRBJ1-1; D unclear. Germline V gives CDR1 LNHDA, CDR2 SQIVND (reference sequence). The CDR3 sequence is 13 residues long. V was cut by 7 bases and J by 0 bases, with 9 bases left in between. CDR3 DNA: TGTGCCAGTACCCCGAGGATGAACACTGAAGCTTTCTTT. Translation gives CASTPRMNTEAFF.

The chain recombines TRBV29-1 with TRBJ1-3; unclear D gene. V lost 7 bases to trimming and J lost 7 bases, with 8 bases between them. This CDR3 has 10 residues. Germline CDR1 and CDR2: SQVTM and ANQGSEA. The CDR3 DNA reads TGCAGCGCCACCGGGAACACCATATATTTT. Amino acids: CSATGNTIYF.